The 7 T cell receptor beta chains given below trace back to one sample, sequenced in a study of T cell repertoires in cytomegalovirus infection. Each CDR3 protein gets one entry after TCRdb re-called the reads with MiXCR. The sample carries 210,000 or so distinct CDR3 sequences, 6% to 8% recorded once. The sequenced material came from PBMCs. Receptors were obtained from a human donor in good health (CMV status not recorded). Some clones in this sample may be carry-over from other donors' samples.

This clonotype was counted a few times. The CDR3 loop is CSPQKPGSTEAFF. CDR3 in DNA: TGCAGCCCCCAAAAGCCAGGGAGTACTGAAGCTTTCTTT. V is TRBV29-1 and J is TRBJ1-1; possible D gene TRBD1, 5 bases. CDR1 and CDR2 from the germline V gene are SQVTM and ANQGSEA. Trimming took off 8 bases at V and 5 bases at J, with 18 bases between the two ends. The CDR3 is made up of 13 amino acids.

This clonotype was observed many times. The chain has TRBV7-2 and TRBJ2-7; D is undetermined. The germline gives CDR1 SGHTA, CDR2 FQGNSA. Trimming took 5 bases from V and 4 from J, leaving 12 bases between them. The CDR3 is made up of 13 amino acids. The CDR3 DNA sequence: TGTGCCAGCAGCACGCGACTGCGGTACGAGCAGTACTTC. This codes for CASSTRLRYEQYF.

This clonotype was counted at least ten times. V and J are TRBV6-5 and TRBJ1-5; 7 bases line up with TRBD1. The J segment lost 4 bases and the V segment lost 2 bases, leaving 2 bases of the junction unmatched. Per the germline V gene, CDR1 is MNHEY and CDR2 is SVGAGI. This CDR3 is 14 amino acids long. Here the CDR3 reads CASSYAGGNQPQHF. The CDR3 DNA is TGTGCCAGCAGTTACGCAGGGGGGAATCAGCCCCAGCATTTT.

The V call is TRBV18, the J call TRBJ2-2; D gene uncertain. The CDR3 sequence is 16 residues long. CDR1 is KGHSH, CDR2 LQKENI, per germline. Trimming stripped 3 bases from V and 7 bases from J, with 18 bases between. The CDR3 here is CASSPPSLGYNGELFF. CDR3 DNA: TGTGCCAGCTCACCCCCGTCCCTCGGGTACAACGGGGAGCTGTTTTTT.

The table lists this clonotype with a count of one. A much larger clone lies one base from this, so it may be a read error. The V gene is TRBV11-2, the J gene TRBJ2-1, with a tentative D call TRBD1 (5 bases). CDR1 and CDR2 from the germline V gene are SGHAT and FQNNGV. V was clipped by 2 bases and J by 0 bases, with 11 bases between them. The CDR3 contains 16 residues. This CDR3 reads CASSLLQASSYNEQFF. The CDR3 coding sequence is TGTGCCAGCAGCTTATTACAGGCGAGCTCCTACAATGAGCAGTTCTTC.

The chain carries TRBV29-1 and TRBJ2-7; 12 positions match TRBD2. Trimming at V came to 4 bases and at J to 0 bases, leaving 10 bases not matched to a gene. Germline V gene lookup returns CDR1 SQVTM and CDR2 ANQGSEA. The CDR3 is 17 amino acids. The CDR3 nucleotides are TGCAGCGTTGCAACTTACGAGACTAGCGGGGGCTCCTACGAGCAGTACTTC. As protein: CSVATYETSGGSYEQYF.

The sample holds many counts of this clonotype. The rearrangement uses TRBV10-2 and TRBJ1-5; the match to TRBD1 covers 7 bases. V lost 10 bases to trimming and J lost 4 bases; unmatched junction nucleotides: 7. The CDR3 length is 13 residues. Germline values: CDR1 WSHSY, CDR2 SAAADI. Written as DNA, the CDR3 is TGCGCCACCGCCTGGGACAGTAATCAGCCCCAGCATTTT. Its protein is CATAWDSNQPQHF.